The 24 T cell receptor beta chains below come from one sample, sequenced in a study of blood T cell repertoires in COVID-19. Sequenced by immunoSEQ multiplex PCR; TCRdb stores in-frame clones only, minus some. The data hold roughly 200,000 clones, with roughly 85% observed a single time. Material: peripheral blood. The receptors were sampled from a woman between 55 and 75 years old with acute or convalescent COVID-19.

The chain is built from TRBV6-5 and TRBJ1-1, with a possible D match to TRBD1 (5 bases). CDR3 length: 14 residues. V gave up 4 bases and J gave up 3 bases, with 12 bases separating them. Per germline, CDR1 MNHEY and CDR2 SVGAGI. The chain's CDR3 is CASSSMGGHTEAFF. As DNA, the CDR3 is TGTGCCAGCAGTTCTATGGGGGGACACACTGAAGCTTTCTTT.

This chain connects TRBV19 to TRBJ1-5; 10 bases are shared with TRBD1. The germline V gene encodes CDR1 LNHDA and CDR2 SQIVND (reference sequence). After removal of 3 bases from V and 3 bases from J, the junction contained 11 bases not matched to a gene. This CDR3 comprises 18 residues. As DNA, the CDR3 is TGTGCCAGTAGTATCGCGGGACAGGGGAGGATTAACAATCAGCCCCAGCATTTT. Residues: CASSIAGQGRINNQPQHF.

The chain couples TRBV5-1 to TRBJ1-2; D is unresolved. With 4 bases removed from V and 8 bases from J, the gap between germline ends came to 15 bases. The germline gives CDR1 SGHRS, CDR2 YFSETQ. The CDR3 spans 13 residues. CDR3 loop: CASSPTGAEGYTF. CDR3 nucleotides: TGCGCCAGCAGCCCGACCGGCGCGGAGGGCTACACCTTC.

The chain couples TRBV5-4 to TRBJ2-1; D unclear. The V gene lost 0 bases and the J gene lost 3 bases, with 16 bases spanning the gap. CDR1 is SGHNT and CDR2 is YYREEE in the germline V gene (reference sequence). The CDR3 spans 17 residues. The CDR3 DNA sequence: TGTGCCAGCAGCTTGGTTCTGCGGTCAGTCGACTACAATGAGCAGTTCTTC. It encodes CASSLVLRSVDYNEQFF.

Points on this clone: Other DNA sequences within the sample encode an identical CDR3. V usage is TRBV3-1 (or the pseudogene TRBV3-2) and J usage is TRBJ2-2; D not certain. Germline V gene sequence: CDR1 LGHDT, CDR2 YNNKEL (reference sequence). Deletions cut 1 base from V and 2 bases from J, with 8 bases between. This CDR3 contains 15 residues. The CDR3 reads CASSQVLLNTGELFF. The DNA of the CDR3 is TGTGCCAGCAGCCAAGTCCTCCTAAACACCGGGGAGCTGTTTTTT.

This chain links TRBV6-6 with TRBJ1-3; D gene uncertain. V lost 6 bases to trimming and J lost 0 bases, with 9 bases between them. The CDR3 loop spans 14 amino acids. CDR1 and CDR2 (germline): MNHNY, SVGAGI (reference sequence). Here the CDR3 DNA reads TGTGCCAGCAGGGACTACCGCTCTGGAAACACCATATATTTT. Amino acid sequence: CASRDYRSGNTIYF.

The chain has TRBV11-1 and TRBJ2-1; 7 nucleotides line up with TRBD2. V lost 1 base, J lost 3 bases, and 6 bases stayed unmatched. CDR1 SGHAT and CDR2 FQDESV come from the germline V gene (reference sequence). This CDR3 has 16 amino acids. Here the CDR3 DNA reads TGTGCCAGCAGCTTAGGAGTCGCGGGAGTCTACAATGAGCAGTTCTTC. Amino acid sequence: CASSLGVAGVYNEQFF. Full variable domain (outside the CDR3, taken from reference TRBV11-1 and TRBJ2-1): EAEVAQSPRYKITEKSQAVAFWCDPISGHATLYWYRQILGQGPELLVQFQDESVVDDSQLPKDRFSAERLKGVDSTLKIQPAELGDSAMYLCASSLGVAGVYNEQFFGPGTRLTVL.

The chain combines TRBV18 with TRBJ1-1, with a weak D call TRBD1 (6 bases). The CDR3 has 16 residues. Germline V gives CDR1 KGHSH, CDR2 LQKENI. Deletions cut 2 bases from V and 2 bases from J, with 15 bases between. The CDR3: CASSPNPPGHNTEAFF. The CDR3 nucleotides are TGTGCCAGCTCACCAAATCCCCCGGGACACAACACTGAAGCTTTCTTT.

This clone is a singleton in its sample. V and J are TRBV19 and TRBJ2-2; D might be TRBD2 (6 bases). Germline lookup yields CDR1 LNHDA and CDR2 SQIVND (reference sequence). Trimming removed 6 bases from V and 0 bases from J, with 14 bases in between. The CDR3 is made up of 16 amino acids. The CDR3 loop is CASRGRGPPNTGELFF. CDR3 DNA: TGTGCCAGTAGAGGGCGGGGCCCTCCGAACACCGGGGAGCTGTTTTTT.

The chain carries TRBV6-5 and TRBJ2-1, with 8 bases matching TRBD2. Germline loops: CDR1 MNHEY, CDR2 SVGAGI. The CDR3 runs 16 residues. V was clipped by 2 bases and J by 6 bases; unmatched bases: 9. The CDR3 loop reads CASSYGSGRSRNEQFF. The DNA for the CDR3 is TGTGCCAGCAGTTACGGGAGCGGGAGATCACGCAATGAGCAGTTCTTC.

The chain recombines TRBV28 with TRBJ2-7, with D perhaps matching TRBD1 (5 bases). V lost 8 bases and J 4 bases, leaving 21 bases between the germline ends. Germline-derived CDR1 and CDR2 are MDHEN and SYDVKM. The CDR3 is made up of 15 amino acids. The CDR3 bases are TGTGCCAGCCGGCGGTCGGAACAGGTGGGATACGAGCAGTACTTC. Its translation is CASRRSEQVGYEQYF.

The CDR3 spells CATQRESTVRQETQYF. For the CDR3, the DNA is TGTGCCACCCAGCGGGAGTCGACGGTGCGGCAAGAGACCCAGTACTTC. The V call is TRBV5-4, the J call TRBJ2-5; 8 bases map to TRBD2. Losses at the gene ends were 9 bases for V and 2 bases for J; bases not matched to a gene: 15. Germline V lookup: CDR1 SGHNT, CDR2 YYREEE (reference sequence). The CDR3 is 16 amino acids. Full variable domain (remainder filled in from reference TRBV5-4 and TRBJ2-5): ETGVTQSPTHLIKTRGQQVTLRCSSQSGHNTVSWYQQALGQGPQFIFQYYREEENGRGNFPPRFSGLQFPNYSSELNVNALELDDSALYLCATQRESTVRQETQYFGPGTRLLVL.

The V call is TRBV6-1, the J call TRBJ2-5; D not resolved. This CDR3 has 14 residues. Trimming took 3 bases from V and 5 from J, leaving 13 bases between them. Germline CDR1 MNHNS, CDR2 SASEGT. The DNA of the CDR3 is TGTGCCAGCAGTGACCCTCCTTTTTATGAGACCCAGTACTTC. Encoded protein: CASSDPPFYETQYF.

Regarding this clone: One end of the junction is discordant with germline, which a read error may explain. The chain carries TRBV2 and TRBJ2-7; 8 bases agree with TRBD1. Germline V gene lookup returns CDR1 SNHLY and CDR2 FYNNEI. The CDR3 contains 10 residues. Here the CDR3 DNA reads TGTGCCAGCAGTGAAGGGGGACAGGACTTC. Protein sequence: CASSEGGQDF.

This clone was seen only a few times. One end of the junction does not line up with germline, which may come from a read error. The J gene is TRBJ1-4, the V gene TRBV7-7, with D perhaps TRBD1 (5 bases). Germline V lookup: CDR1 SSHAT, CDR2 FNYEAQ (reference sequence). The CDR3 is 13 amino acids. The CDR3 bases are TGTGCTAGCAGCTTAAGGGGTGGTGAAAAACTGTTTTTT. This codes for CASSLRGGEKLFF. The variable domain in full, completed from reference TRBV7-7 and TRBJ1-4, reads GAGVSQSPRYKVTKRGQDVTLRCDPISSHATLYWYQQALGQGPEFLTYFNYEAQPDKSGLPSDRFSAERPEGSISTLTIQRTEQRDSAMYRCASSLRGGEKLFFGSGTQLSVL.

This clone was found a few times. This sequence joins TRBV19 and TRBJ1-4; D gene uncertain. CDR3 length: 13 amino acids. Trimming stripped 6 bases from V and 5 bases from J, with 10 bases between. CDR1 is LNHDA, CDR2 SQIVND, per germline (reference sequence). The CDR3 region is CASSNQRNEKLFF. CDR3 DNA: TGTGCCAGTAGCAACCAGCGGAATGAAAAACTGTTTTTT.

The rearrangement uses TRBV6-5 and TRBJ2-1, with 8 bases identical to TRBD2. The J segment lost 0 bases and the V segment lost 7 bases, leaving 5 bases of the junction unmatched. The CDR3 is 15 residues long. Germline CDR1 reads MNHEY; CDR2 reads SVGAGI. CDR3 region: CASKESGSSYNEQFF. The CDR3 DNA is TGTGCCAGCAAGGAGAGCGGGAGCTCCTACAATGAGCAGTTCTTC.

This chain joins TRBV18 and TRBJ1-1; D is uncertain. V shed 3 bases and J shed 0 bases, with 8 bases lying between them. The CDR3 runs to 14 residues. Germline V gene lookup returns CDR1 KGHSH and CDR2 LQKENI. CDR3 amino acids: CASSPPNMNTEAFF. The CDR3 DNA sequence: TGTGCCAGCTCACCCCCGAACATGAACACTGAAGCTTTCTTT.

V gene TRBV19 combines with J gene TRBJ2-1; 10 nucleotides line up with TRBD2. The germline V gene encodes CDR1 LNHDA and CDR2 SQIVND (reference sequence). The CDR3 is 15 amino acids. Trimming removed 5 bases from V and 9 bases from J; junction bases left unmatched: 10. The DNA of the CDR3 is TGTGCCAGTAGTGTCCAAGCGGGAGGGCTAGGTGAGCAGTTCTTC. Encoded protein: CASSVQAGGLGEQFF. The variable domain in full, completed from reference TRBV19 and TRBJ2-1, reads DGGITQSPKYLFRKEGQNVTLSCEQNLNHDAMYWYRQDPGQGLRLIYYSQIVNDFQKGDIAEGYSVSREKKESFPLTVTSAQKNPTAFYLCASSVQAGGLGEQFFGPGTRLTVL.

V usage is TRBV6-1 and J usage is TRBJ1-2; D remains ambiguous. The CDR3 runs 13 residues. Trimming took 2 bases from V and 4 from J, leaving 8 bases between them. Germline V gene data show CDR1 as MNHNS and CDR2 as SASEGT. CDR3 in amino acids: CASSEMAFYGYTF. CDR3 nucleotides: TGTGCCAGCAGTGAAATGGCATTCTATGGCTACACCTTC.

This clone was found once. The V and J genes are TRBV30 and TRBJ1-1, with D tentatively TRBD1 (6 bases). CDR3 length: 15 amino acids. V shed 8 bases and J shed 1 base, with 20 bases lying between them. Germline V gene data show CDR1 as GTSNPN and CDR2 as SVGIG (reference sequence). The CDR3, as DNA: TGTGCCCGGCGCCGAGGGGGGGCGGGGAACACTGAAGCTTTCTTT. It specifies CARRRGGAGNTEAFF. Together with reference TRBV30 and TRBJ1-1, the CDR3 gives the full variable domain: SQTIHQWPATLVQPVGSPLSLECTVEGTSNPNLYWYRQAAGRGLQLLFYSVGIGQISSEVPQNLSASRPQDRQFILSSKKLLLSDSGFYLCARRRGGAGNTEAFFGQGTRLTVV.

The chain joins TRBV5-1 to TRBJ2-2; TRBD1 matches at 8 bases. The junction had 3 bases not matched to a gene; V was cut back by 4 bases and J by 4 bases. Germline lookup yields CDR1 SGHRS and CDR2 YFSETQ. The CDR3 spans 14 residues. The DNA of the CDR3 is TGCGCCAGCAGCCCAGACAGGGGCACCGGGGAGCTGTTTTTT. This sequence encodes CASSPDRGTGELFF.

This clone is a singleton in its sample. The chain is built from TRBV6-5 and TRBJ2-5; tentative D call: TRBD1 (8 bases). There are 15 residues in the CDR3. CDR1 is MNHEY, CDR2 SVGAGI, per germline. Trimming left V 6 bases short and J 5 bases short, with 19 bases between. The CDR3 loop is CASRTGEGVWETQYF. As DNA, the CDR3 is TGTGCCAGCAGGACAGGGGAGGGAGTGTGGGAGACCCAGTACTTC.

The count of this clone is one. A read error may account for a junction end that differs from germline. The chain recombines TRBV12-3 or TRBV12-4 with TRBJ2-1, with 12 bases lining up with TRBD2. The CDR3 totals 13 residues. The CDR3 protein is CASSSSGRAQSVF. The CDR3 nucleotides are TGTGCCAGCAGTTCTAGCGGGAGGGCCCAGTCAGTCTTC.